Described below is a single T cell receptor beta chain sequence and its context. Antigen unknown. The sample belongs to a study of CD8+ T cells in alopecia areata. Findings and caveats of the study: Greater clonality was observed in lesional scalp samples, especially alopecia totalis/universalis, versus normal scalp.

As the sequencing template, cDNA was produced by extracting RNA and reverse transcribing it. Profiling relied on immunoSEQ multiplex PCR, and the TCRdb table lists in-frame clones only, not all of them. In the table there are 100,000 to 130,000 clones, almost 60% of which are singletons. Per the germline V gene, CDR1 is MNHEY and CDR2 is SVGAGI. The CDR3 is 16 residues long. J was trimmed by 5 bases and V by 0 bases; bases with no gene match: 7. PBMCs, the starting material, were the source of sorted CD4+ and CD8+ T cells. This clonotype was sampled from a human donor in good health. The chain combines TRBV6-5 with TRBJ2-5; 9 nucleotides agree with TRBD2. The specimen was CD8+ T cells sorted from blood. CDR3 sequence: CASSYSMAGGPETQYF. In nucleotides, the CDR3 is TGTGCCAGCAGTTACTCGATGGCGGGGGGGCCCGAGACCCAGTACTTC.